This section outlines one T cell receptor (beta chain) sequence together with its context. Its cognate antigen is unknown. The same CDR3 also results from other DNA sequences found in this sample. The donors were adults (healthy and HIV-negative) with no recent acute infections or vaccinations. The sample belongs to a study of shared clonotypes between healthy human individuals. Study-level information: Every donor yielded three CD4 naive, three CD4 memory, two CD8 naive and one CD8 memory plate.

General study points: Relative to clonotypes present in all four donors, those not shared had lower generation probabilities. Among donors, clonotype sharing was expected to be affected by sequencing depth.

Assay: immunoSEQ multiplex PCR; the TCRdb copy retains only in-frame clones and omits some. The data show millions of clones, 85% to 95% seen once. The CDR3 contains 13 residues. Per germline, CDR1 SGHRS and CDR2 YFSETQ. Trimming left V 1 base short and J 5 bases short, with 6 bases between. Sequencing was performed on naive CD4+ T cells sorted from blood. The subset here: CD45RA+ positively selected. This chain links TRBV5-1 with TRBJ2-2; D gene ambiguous. This TCR derives from a man between 18 and 29 years old in good health. The CDR3 loop reads CASSLSGTGELFF. DNA of the CDR3: TGCGCCAGCAGCTTGTCTGGGACCGGGGAGCTGTTTTTT.